This TCR beta chain derives from a study of blood T cell repertoires in COVID-19 (dated by TCRdb to the early 2020s). About the study as a whole: Collaborator samples came from the United States, Italy and Spain and covered acute and convalescent phases of COVID-19. The material from the prospective study consisted of cDNA or gDNA derived from T cells, B-cell-depleted T cells, or PBMCs. Deeply sampled blood TCRbeta repertoires from subjects exposed to, actively infected with, or recovered from COVID-19 were included in the dataset. A freely available public database, intended as a resource for researchers studying the immune response to SARS-CoV-2, is where the repertoires were released. Samples were obtained from the ongoing ImmuneRACE study (first 160 participants) and from roughly 1,300 subjects provided by 6 global collaborators. The sample metadata nearly always contained a de-identified subject ID, COVID-19 status, age in years and sex. Where available, HLA class I and class II types were obtained from metadata supplied by the sample provider rather than from assay-based typing.

TCRbeta CDR3 regions were amplified from genomic DNA by means of the immunoSEQ Assay, a bias-controlled multiplex PCR. The paper's processing steps were these. Within the assay, amplification of reference gene primers was used to estimate how many nucleated cells each sample contained. To quantify the absolute abundance of each unique TCRbeta CDR3 rearrangement, sequence reads were collapsed and filtered. For each sample, productive Simpson clonality was calculated by taking the square root of Simpson's diversity index across productive rearrangements. Sourced from immuneACCESS, this table was stored by TCRdb with only in-frame sequences that have V and J called. A share of the clones is absent; for the studies checked, an unresolved V gene accounts for under half, and the remainder has no known explanation. D and trimming were read from the DNA, whereas the V and J calls and clone size are those reported in that table. This sample has 360,000 or so clones in its table, and about 92% of those were observed once. The top ten clones comprise just under 4% of the sample.

Note on this clone: Its antigen target is currently unknown. Nothing much larger sits one base from this clone, and base qualities are not available.

At one collaborating source in Seattle, patients were enrolled during active infection and were followed longitudinally through the course of disease. The collaborating institutions used their own protocols to collect whole blood in K2EDTA tubes. For TCRbeta analysis, collaborator samples were shipped as frozen whole blood, as isolated PBMCs, or as DNA extracted from either sample type. The study at large found these results: Clinical and demographic metadata were provided uncurated, with the amount varying by source and participant.

The receptor was derived from an older woman with COVID-19, enrolled during active disease. The sequencing sample was made of peripheral blood.

In nucleotide form, the sequence is TGTGCCAGCAGTGAAACGGGTTCGGGAACCTCACCCCTCCACTTT. Its protein product is CASSETGSGTSPLHF. The V and J genes are TRBV6-1 and TRBJ1-6; the D gene is unclear. V lost 2 bases and J lost 10 bases; the stretch between them is 15 bases long. CDR1 and CDR2, per the germline V gene, are MNHNS and SASEGT. The CDR3, from cysteine to phenylalanine, totals 15 residues. The kept DNA is CDR3 alone, 45 bases in frame from the first base.